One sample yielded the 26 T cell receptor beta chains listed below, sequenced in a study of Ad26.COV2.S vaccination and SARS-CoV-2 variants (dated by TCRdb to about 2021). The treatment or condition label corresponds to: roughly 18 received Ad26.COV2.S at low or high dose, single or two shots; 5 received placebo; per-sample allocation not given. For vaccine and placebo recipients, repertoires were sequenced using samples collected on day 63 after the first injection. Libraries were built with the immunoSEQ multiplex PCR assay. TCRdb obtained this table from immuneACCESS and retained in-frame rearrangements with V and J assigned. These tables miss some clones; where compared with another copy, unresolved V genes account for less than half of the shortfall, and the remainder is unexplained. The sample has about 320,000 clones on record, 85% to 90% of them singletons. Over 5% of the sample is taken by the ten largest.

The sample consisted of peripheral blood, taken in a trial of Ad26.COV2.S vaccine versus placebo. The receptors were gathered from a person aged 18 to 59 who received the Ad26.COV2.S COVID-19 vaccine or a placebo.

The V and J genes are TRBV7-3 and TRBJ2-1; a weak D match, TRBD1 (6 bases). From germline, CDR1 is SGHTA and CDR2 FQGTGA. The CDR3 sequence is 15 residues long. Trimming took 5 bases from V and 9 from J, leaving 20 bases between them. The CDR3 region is CASSLSPLDRLEQFF. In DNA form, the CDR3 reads TGTGCCAGCAGCCTTTCACCTCTCGACAGGCTTGAGCAGTTCTTC. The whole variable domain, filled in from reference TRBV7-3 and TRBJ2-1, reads GAGVSQTPSNKVTEKGKYVELRCDPISGHTALYWYRQSLGQGPEFLIYFQGTGAADDSGLPNDRFFAVRPEGSVSTLKIQRTERGDSAVYLCASSLSPLDRLEQFFGPGTRLTVL.

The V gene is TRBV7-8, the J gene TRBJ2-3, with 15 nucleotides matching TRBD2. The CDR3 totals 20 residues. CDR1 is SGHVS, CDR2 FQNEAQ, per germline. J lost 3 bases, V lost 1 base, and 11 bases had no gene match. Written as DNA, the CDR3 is TGTGCCAGCAGCTTAGATGGAGGACTAGCGGGGGGGCCCGGAACAGATACGCAGTATTTT. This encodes CASSLDGGLAGGPGTDTQYF.

CDR3 protein: CASSVSQLVTYNEQFF. The CDR3 nucleotides are TGTGCCAGCAGTGTTAGTCAACTGGTTACTTACAATGAGCAGTTCTTC. The rearrangement joins TRBV6-1 to TRBJ2-1; D remains unclear. The CDR3 contains 16 residues. V gave up 4 bases and J gave up 4 bases, with 17 bases separating them. Germline lookup yields CDR1 MNHNS and CDR2 SASEGT.

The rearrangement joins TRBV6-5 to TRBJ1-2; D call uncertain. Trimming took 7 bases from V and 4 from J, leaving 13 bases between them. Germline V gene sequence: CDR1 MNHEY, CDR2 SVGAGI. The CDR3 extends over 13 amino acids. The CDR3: CASMSRLLYGYTF. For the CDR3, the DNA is TGTGCCAGCATGTCCCGGTTACTCTATGGCTACACCTTC.

The CDR3 protein is CASSYRGRNEQYF. The CDR3 DNA reads as TGCGCCAGCAGTTACAGGGGAAGGAACGAGCAGTACTTC. This chain connects TRBV10-2 to TRBJ2-7; 7 bases agree with TRBD1. Germline V CDR1 and CDR2: WSHSY, SAAADI. CDR3 length: 13 amino acids. V lost 5 bases and J lost 5; bases outside the gene matches: 6.

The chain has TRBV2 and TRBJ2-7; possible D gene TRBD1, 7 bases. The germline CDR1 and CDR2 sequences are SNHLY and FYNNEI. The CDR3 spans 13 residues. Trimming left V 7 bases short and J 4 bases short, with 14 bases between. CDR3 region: CASNGGGRYEQYF. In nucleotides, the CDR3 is TGTGCCAGCAATGGAGGGGGCAGGTACGAGCAGTACTTC.

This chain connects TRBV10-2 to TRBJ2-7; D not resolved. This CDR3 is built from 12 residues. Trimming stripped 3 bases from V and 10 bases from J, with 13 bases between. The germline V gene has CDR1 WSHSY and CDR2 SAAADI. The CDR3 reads CASSERGPSQYV. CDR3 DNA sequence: TGCGCCAGCAGTGAAAGAGGACCCAGCCAGTACGTC.

The CDR3 DNA follows: TGTGCCAGCACTTCCCCCGGGGAGCATAGCTATGGCTACACCTTC. It codes for CASTSPGEHSYGYTF. The rearrangement links TRBV2 to TRBJ1-2; D is unresolved. Trimming removed 7 bases from V and 4 bases from J, with 19 bases in between. The CDR3 has 15 residues. CDR1 SNHLY and CDR2 FYNNEI come from the germline V gene.

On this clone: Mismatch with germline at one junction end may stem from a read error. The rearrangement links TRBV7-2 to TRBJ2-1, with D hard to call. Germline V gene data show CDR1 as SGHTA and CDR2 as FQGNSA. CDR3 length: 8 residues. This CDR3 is CASSLSLF. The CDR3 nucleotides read TGTGCCAGCAGCTTATCGCTCTTC.

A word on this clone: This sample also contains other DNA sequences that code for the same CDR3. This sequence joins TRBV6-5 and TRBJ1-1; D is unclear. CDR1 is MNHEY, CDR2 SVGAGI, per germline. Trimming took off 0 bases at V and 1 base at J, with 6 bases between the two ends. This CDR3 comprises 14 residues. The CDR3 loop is CASSYSPGNTEAFF. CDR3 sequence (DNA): TGTGCCAGCAGTTACTCTCCGGGGAACACTGAAGCTTTCTTT.

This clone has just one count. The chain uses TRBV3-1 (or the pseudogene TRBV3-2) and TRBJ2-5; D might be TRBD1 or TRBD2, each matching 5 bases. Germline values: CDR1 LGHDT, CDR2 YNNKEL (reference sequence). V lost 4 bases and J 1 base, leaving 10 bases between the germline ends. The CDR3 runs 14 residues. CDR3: CASSRGRLQETQYF. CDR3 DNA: TGTGCCAGCAGCCGGGGGAGACTCCAAGAGACCCAGTACTTC.

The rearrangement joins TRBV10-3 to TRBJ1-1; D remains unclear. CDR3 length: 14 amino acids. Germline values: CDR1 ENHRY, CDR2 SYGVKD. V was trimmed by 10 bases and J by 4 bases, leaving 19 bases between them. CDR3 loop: CATYATVVGTEAFF. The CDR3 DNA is TGTGCCACCTATGCGACGGTCGTGGGCACTGAAGCTTTCTTT.

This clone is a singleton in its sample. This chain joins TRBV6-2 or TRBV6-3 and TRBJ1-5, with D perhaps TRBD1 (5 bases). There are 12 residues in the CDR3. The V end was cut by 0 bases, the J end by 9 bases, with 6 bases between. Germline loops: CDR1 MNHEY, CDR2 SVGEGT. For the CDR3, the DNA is TGTGCCAGCAGTTACTCGAGGGGGCCCCAGCATTTT. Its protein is CASSYSRGPQHF.

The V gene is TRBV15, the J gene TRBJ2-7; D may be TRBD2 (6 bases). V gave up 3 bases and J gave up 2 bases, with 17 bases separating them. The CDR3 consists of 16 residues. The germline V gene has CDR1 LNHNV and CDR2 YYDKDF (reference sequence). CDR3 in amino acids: CATSSTLGGATYEQYF. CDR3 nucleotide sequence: TGTGCCACCAGCAGTACCCTAGGAGGGGCGACCTACGAGCAGTACTTC.

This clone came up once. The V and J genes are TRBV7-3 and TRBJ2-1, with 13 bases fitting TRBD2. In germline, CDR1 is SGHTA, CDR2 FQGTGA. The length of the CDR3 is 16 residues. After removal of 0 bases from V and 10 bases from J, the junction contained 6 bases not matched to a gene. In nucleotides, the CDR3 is TGTGCCAGCAGCTTAACCCCGGGACTAGCGGGAATAGAGCAGTTCTTC. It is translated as CASSLTPGLAGIEQFF.

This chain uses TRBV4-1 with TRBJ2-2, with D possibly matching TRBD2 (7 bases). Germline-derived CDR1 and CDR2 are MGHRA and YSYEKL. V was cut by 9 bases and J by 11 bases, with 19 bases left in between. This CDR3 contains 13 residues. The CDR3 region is CASRGGKRFELFF. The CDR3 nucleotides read TGCGCCAGTAGGGGGGGAAAACGATTTGAGCTGTTTTTT.

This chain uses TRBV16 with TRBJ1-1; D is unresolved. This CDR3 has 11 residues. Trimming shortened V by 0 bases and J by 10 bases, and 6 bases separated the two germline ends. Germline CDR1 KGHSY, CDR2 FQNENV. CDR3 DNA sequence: TGTGCCAGCAGCCAATCCAGCGGAGCTTTCTTT. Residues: CASSQSSGAFF.

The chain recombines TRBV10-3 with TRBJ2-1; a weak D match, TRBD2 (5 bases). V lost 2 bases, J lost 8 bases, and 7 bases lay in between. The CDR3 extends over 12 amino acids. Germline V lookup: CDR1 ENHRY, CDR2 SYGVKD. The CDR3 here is CAISEGLDEQFF. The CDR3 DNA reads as TGTGCCATCAGTGAGGGACTCGATGAGCAGTTCTTC.

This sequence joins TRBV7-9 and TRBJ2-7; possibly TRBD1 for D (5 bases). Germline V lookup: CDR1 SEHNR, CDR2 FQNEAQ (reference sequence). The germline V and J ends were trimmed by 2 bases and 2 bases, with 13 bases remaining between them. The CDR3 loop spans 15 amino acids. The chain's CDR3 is CASSLSPTVTYEQYF. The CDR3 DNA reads TGTGCCAGCAGCTTATCCCCGACAGTTACCTACGAGCAGTACTTC.

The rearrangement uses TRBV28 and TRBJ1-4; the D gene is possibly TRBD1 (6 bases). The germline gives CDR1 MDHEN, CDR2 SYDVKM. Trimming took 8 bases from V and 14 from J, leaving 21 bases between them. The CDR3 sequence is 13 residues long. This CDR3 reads CASEGPRGFRLFF. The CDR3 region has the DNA TGTGCCAGCGAAGGACCGAGGGGGTTTCGCCTGTTTTTT.

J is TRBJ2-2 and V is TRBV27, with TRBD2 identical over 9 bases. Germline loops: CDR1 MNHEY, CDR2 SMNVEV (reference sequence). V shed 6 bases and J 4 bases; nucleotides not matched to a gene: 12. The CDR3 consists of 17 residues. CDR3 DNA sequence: TGTGCCAGCAGACCTTTTAGGGGACTAGCCAGCACCGGGGAGCTGTTTTTT. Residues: CASRPFRGLASTGELFF.

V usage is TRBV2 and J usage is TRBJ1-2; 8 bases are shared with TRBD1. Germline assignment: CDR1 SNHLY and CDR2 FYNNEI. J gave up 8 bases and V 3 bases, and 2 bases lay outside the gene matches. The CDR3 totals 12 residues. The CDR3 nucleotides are TGTGCCAGCAGTGAGACAGGGGACGGCTACACCTTC. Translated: CASSETGDGYTF.

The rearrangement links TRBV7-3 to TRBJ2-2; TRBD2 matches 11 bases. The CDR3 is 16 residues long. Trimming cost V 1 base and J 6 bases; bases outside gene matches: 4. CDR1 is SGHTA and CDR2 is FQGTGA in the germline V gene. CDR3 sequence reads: CASSLKASGRPGELFF. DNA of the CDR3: TGTGCCAGCAGCTTAAAGGCTAGCGGGAGGCCCGGGGAGCTGTTTTTT.

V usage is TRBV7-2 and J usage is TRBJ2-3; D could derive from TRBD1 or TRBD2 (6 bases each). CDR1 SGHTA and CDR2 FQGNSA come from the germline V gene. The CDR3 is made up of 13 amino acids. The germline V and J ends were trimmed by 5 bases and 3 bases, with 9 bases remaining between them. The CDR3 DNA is TGTGCCAGCAGCCGAGGGGGGACAGATACGCAGTATTTT. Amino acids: CASSRGGTDTQYF.

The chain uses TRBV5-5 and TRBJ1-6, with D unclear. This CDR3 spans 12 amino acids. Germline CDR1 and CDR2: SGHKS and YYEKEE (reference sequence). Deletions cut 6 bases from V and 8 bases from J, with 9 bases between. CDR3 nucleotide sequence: TGTGCCAGCACCCGGGATGATTCACCCCTCCACTTT. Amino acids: CASTRDDSPLHF.

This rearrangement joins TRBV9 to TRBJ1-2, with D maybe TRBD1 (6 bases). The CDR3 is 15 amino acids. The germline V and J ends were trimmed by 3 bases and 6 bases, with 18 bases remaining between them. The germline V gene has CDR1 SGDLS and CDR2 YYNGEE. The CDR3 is CASSATDRIANGYTF. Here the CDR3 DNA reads TGTGCCAGCAGCGCTACGGACAGAATAGCAAATGGCTACACCTTC.